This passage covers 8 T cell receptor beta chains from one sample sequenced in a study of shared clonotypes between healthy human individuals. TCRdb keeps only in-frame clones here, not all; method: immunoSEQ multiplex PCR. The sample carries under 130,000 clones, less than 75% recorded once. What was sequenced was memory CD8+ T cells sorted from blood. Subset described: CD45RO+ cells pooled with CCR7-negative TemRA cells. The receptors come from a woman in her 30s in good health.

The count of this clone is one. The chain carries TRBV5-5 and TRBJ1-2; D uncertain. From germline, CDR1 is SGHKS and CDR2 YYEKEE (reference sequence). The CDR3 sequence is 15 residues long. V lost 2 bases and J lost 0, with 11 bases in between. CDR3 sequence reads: CASSFGPLANYGYTF. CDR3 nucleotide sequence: TGTGCCAGCAGCTTTGGACCTTTAGCTAACTATGGCTACACCTTC.

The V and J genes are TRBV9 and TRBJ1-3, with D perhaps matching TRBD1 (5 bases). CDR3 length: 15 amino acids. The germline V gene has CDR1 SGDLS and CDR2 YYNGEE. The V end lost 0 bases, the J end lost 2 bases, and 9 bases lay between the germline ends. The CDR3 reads CASSVAWGTGNTIYF. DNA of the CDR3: TGTGCCAGCAGCGTAGCTTGGGGCACTGGAAACACCATATATTTT.

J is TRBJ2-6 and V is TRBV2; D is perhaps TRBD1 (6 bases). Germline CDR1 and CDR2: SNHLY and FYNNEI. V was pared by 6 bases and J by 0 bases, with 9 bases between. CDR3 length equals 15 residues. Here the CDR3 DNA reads TGTGCCAGCAGCGGACAGCTCTCTGGGGCCAACGTCCTGACTTTC. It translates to CASSGQLSGANVLTF. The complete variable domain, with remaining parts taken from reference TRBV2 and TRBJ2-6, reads EPEVTQTPSHQVTQMGQEVILRCVPISNHLYFYWYRQILGQKVEFLVSFYNNEISEKSEIFDDQFSVERPDGSNFTLKIRSTKLEDSAMYFCASSGQLSGANVLTFGAGSRLTVL.

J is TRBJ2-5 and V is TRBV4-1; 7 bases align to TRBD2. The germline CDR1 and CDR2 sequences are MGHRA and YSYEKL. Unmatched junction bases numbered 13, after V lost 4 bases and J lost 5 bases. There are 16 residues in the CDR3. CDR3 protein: CASSPAPGLWVETQYF. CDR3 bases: TGCGCCAGCAGCCCTGCCCCGGGACTATGGGTGGAGACCCAGTACTTC.

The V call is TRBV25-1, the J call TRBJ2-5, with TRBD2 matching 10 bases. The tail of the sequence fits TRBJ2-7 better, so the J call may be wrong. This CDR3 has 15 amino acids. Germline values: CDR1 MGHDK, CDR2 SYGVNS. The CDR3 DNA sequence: TGTGCCAGCAGTGAGACTAGCGGGCCTTCCTACGAGCAGTACTTC. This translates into CASSETSGPSYEQYF.

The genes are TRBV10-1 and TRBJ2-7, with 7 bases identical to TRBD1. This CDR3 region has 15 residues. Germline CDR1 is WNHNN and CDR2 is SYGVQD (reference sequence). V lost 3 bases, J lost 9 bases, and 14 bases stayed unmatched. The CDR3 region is CASSEHTGTASGQYF. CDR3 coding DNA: TGCGCCAGCAGTGAACATACCGGGACAGCCAGTGGGCAGTACTTC.

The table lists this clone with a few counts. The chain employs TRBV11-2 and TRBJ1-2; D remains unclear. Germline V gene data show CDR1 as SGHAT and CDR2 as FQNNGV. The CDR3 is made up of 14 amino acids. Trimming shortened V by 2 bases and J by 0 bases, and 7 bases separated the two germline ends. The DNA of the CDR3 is TGTGCCAGCAGCTTACCCATTGCTAACTATGGCTACACCTTC. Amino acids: CASSLPIANYGYTF.

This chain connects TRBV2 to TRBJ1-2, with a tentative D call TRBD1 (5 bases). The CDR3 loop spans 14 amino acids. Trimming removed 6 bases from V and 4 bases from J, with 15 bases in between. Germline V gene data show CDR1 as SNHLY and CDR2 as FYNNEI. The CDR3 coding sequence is TGTGCCAGCAGCCATTTTCCGGGGGGCTATGGCTACACCTTC. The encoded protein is CASSHFPGGYGYTF.